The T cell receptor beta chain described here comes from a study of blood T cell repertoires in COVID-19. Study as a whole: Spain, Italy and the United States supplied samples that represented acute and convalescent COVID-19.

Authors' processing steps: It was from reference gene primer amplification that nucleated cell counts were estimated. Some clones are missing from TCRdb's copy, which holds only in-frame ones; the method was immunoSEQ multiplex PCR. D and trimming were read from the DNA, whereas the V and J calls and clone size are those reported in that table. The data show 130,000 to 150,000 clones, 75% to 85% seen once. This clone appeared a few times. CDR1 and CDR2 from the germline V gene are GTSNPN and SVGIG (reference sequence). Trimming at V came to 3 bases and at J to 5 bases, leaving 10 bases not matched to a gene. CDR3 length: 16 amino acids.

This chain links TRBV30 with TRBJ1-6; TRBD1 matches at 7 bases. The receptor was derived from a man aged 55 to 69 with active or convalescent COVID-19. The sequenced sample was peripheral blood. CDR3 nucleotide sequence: TGTGCCTGGAGACCAACGGGCAGGGGGGATAATTCACCCCTCCACTTT. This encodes CAWRPTGRGDNSPLHF.